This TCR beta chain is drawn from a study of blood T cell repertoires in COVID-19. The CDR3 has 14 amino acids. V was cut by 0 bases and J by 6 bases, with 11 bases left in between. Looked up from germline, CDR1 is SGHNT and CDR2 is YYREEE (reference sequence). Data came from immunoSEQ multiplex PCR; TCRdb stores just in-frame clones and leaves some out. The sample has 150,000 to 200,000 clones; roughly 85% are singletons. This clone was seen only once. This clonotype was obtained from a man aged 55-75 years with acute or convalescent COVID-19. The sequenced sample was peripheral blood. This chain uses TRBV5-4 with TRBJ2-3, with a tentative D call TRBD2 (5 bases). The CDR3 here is CASSLARPGDTQYF. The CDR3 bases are TGTGCCAGCAGCTTGGCCCGTCCGGGGGATACGCAGTATTTT.